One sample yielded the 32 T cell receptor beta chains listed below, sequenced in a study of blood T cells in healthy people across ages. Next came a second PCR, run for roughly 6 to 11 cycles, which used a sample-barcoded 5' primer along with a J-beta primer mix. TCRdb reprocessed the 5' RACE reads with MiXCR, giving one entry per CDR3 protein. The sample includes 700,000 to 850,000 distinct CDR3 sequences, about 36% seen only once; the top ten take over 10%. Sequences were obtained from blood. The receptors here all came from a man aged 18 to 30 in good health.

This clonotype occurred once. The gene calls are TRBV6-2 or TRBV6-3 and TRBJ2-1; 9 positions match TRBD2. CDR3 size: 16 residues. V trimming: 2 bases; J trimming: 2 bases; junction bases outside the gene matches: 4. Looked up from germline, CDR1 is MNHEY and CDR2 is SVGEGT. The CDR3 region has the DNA TGTGCCAGCAGTTACGACCAGCGGGGGGCCTACAATGAGCAGTTCTTC. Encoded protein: CASSYDQRGAYNEQFF.

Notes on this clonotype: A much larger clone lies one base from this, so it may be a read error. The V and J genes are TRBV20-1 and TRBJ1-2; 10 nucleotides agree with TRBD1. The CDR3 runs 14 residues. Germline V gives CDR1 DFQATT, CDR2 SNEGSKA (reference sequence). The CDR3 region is CSTRGPTGGDGYTF. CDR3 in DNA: TGCAGTACTAGAGGTCCGACAGGGGGCGATGGCTACACCTTC.

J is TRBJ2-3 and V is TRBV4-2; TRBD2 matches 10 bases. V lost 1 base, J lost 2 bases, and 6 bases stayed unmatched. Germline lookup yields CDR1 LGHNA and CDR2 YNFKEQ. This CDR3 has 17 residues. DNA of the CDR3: TGTGCCAGCAGCCAAGCTGAAGCGGGGGGGTTCACAGATACGCAGTATTTT. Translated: CASSQAEAGGFTDTQYF.

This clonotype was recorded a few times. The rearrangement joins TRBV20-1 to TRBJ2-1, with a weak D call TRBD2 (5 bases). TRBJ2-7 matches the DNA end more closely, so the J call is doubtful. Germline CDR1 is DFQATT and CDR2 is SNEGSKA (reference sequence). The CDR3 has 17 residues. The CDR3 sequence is CSASPQDGGGSYNEQYF. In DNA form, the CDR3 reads TGCAGTGCTAGCCCTCAAGACGGAGGCGGCTCCTACAATGAGCAGTACTTC.

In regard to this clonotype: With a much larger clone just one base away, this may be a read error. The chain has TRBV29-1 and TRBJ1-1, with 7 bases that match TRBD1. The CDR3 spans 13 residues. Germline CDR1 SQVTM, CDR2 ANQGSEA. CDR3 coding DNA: TGCAGCGTGGGCAACAGGGGCGGTACTGAAGTTTTCTTT. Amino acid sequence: CSVGNRGGTEVFF.

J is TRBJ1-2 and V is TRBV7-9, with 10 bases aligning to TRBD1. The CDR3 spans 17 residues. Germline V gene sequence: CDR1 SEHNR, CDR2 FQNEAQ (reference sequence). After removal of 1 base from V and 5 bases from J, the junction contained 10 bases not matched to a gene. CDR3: CASSLVGQGDSIYGYTF. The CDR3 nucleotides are TGTGCCAGCAGCTTAGTTGGACAGGGGGATTCAATTTATGGCTACACCTTC. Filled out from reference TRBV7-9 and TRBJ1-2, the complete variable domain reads DTGVSQNPRHKITKRGQNVTFRCDPISEHNRLYWYRQTLGQGPEFLTYFQNEAQLEKSRLLSDRFSAERPKGSFSTLEIQRTEQGDSAMYLCASSLVGQGDSIYGYTFGSGTRLTVV.

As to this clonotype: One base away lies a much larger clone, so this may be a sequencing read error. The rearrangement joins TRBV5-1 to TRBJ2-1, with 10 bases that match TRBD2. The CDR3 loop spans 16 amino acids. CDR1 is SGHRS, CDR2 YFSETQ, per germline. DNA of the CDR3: TGCGCCAGCAGCTTGGATCCGGGACTAGCGTACAATAAGCAGTTCTTC. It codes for CASSLDPGLAYNKQFF.

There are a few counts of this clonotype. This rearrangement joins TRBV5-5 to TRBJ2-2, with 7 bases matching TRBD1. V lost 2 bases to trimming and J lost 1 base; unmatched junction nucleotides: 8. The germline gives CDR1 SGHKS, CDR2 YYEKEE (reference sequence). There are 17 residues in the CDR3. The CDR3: CASSFPSTGVNTGELFF. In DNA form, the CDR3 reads TGTGCCAGCAGCTTTCCCAGTACAGGGGTGAACACCGGGGAGCTGTTTTTT.

CDR3 amino acids: CASSLEAAMNTEAFF. The CDR3 nucleotides read TGCGCCAGCAGCTTGGAGGCAGCCATGAACACTGAAGCTTTCTTT. The chain carries TRBV5-1 and TRBJ1-1; no definite D call. CDR3 length: 15 residues. Germline-derived CDR1 and CDR2 are SGHRS and YFSETQ. Between the trimmed V and J ends, which lost 0 bases and 0 bases, there was a span of 9 bases.

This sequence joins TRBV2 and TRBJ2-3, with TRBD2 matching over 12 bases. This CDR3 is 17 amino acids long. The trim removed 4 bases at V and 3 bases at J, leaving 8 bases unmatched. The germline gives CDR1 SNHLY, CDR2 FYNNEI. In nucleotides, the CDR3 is TGTGCCAGCAGTGTGACCCTAGCGGGGGGGCCAACAGATACGCAGTATTTT. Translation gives CASSVTLAGGPTDTQYF.

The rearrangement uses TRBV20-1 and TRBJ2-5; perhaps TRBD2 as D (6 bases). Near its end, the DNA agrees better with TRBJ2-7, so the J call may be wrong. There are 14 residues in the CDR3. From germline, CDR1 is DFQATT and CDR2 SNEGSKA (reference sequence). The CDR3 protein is CSARDKRAFYEQYF. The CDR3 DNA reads TGCAGTGCTAGAGACAAGCGGGCCTTCTACGAGCAGTACTTC.

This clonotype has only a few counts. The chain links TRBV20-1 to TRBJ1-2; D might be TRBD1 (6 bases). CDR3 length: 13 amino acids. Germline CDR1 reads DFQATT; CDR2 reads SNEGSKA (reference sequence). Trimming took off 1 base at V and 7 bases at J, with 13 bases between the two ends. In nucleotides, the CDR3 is TGCAGTGCTAGAGTCGGGGGGCGGGGTGGCTACACCTTC. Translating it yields CSARVGGRGGYTF.

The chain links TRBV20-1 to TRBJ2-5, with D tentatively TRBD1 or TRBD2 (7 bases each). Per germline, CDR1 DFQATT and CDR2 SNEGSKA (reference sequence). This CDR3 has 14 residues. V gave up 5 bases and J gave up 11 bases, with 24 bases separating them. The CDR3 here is CSAGGGLGGHEQYF. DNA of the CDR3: TGCAGTGCTGGGGGGGGGCTAGGGGGCCATGAGCAGTACTTC.

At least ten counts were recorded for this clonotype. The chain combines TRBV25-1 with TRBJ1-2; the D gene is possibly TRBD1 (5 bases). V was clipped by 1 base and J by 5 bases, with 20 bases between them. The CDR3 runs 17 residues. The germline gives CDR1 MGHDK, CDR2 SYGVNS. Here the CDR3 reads CASSELGTEQTIYGYTF. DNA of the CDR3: TGTGCCAGCAGTGAATTAGGGACGGAACAGACTATTTATGGCTACACCTTC.

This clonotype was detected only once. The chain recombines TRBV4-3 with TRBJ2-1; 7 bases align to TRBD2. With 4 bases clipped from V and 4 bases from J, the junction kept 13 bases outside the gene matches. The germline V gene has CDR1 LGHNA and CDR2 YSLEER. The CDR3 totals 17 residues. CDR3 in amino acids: CASSRASGAELYNEQFF. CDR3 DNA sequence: TGCGCCAGCAGCCGGGCGAGCGGGGCGGAACTTTACAATGAGCAGTTCTTC.

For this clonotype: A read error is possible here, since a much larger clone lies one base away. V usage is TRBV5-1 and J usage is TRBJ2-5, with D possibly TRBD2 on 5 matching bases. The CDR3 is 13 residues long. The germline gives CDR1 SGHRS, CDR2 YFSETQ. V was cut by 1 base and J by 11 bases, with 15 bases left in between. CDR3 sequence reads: CASSLSSGWEQYF. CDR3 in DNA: TGCGCCAGCAGCTTGAGTTCGGGGTGGGAGCAGTACTTC.

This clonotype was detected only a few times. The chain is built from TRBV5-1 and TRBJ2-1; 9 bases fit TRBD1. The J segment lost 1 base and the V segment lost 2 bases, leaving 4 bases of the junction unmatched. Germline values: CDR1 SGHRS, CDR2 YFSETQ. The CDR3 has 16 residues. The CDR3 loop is CASSFAGQGSYNEQFF. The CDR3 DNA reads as TGCGCCAGCAGCTTCGCGGGACAGGGTTCCTACAATGAGCAGTTCTTC.

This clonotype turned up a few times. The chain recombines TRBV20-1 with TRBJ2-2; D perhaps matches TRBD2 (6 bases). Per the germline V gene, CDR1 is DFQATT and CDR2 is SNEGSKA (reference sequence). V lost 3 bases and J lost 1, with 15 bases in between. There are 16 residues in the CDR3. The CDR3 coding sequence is TGCAGTGCTAGGGATGGGAGGAAGGTGAACACCGGGGAGCTGTTTTTT. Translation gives CSARDGRKVNTGELFF.

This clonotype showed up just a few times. The CDR3 here is CASSQDFLRGYTF. The CDR3 DNA reads TGCGCCAGCAGCCAGGACTTCCTTCGTGGCTACACCTTC. This sequence joins TRBV5-1 and TRBJ1-2; D gene unclear. The CDR3 sequence is 13 residues long. The germline gives CDR1 SGHRS, CDR2 YFSETQ. V lost 4 bases and J lost 7, with 14 bases in between.

The CDR3 DNA reads TGCAGTGCTAGAGCTCCGGGACTAGCGGCCGGGGGCTACGAGCAGTACTTC. This gives the protein CSARAPGLAAGGYEQYF. The gene calls are TRBV20-1 and TRBJ2-7; 11 nucleotides align to TRBD2. Germline V CDR1 and CDR2: DFQATT, SNEGSKA (reference sequence). The CDR3 spans 17 residues. Trimming removed 1 base from V and 3 bases from J; junction bases left unmatched: 11.

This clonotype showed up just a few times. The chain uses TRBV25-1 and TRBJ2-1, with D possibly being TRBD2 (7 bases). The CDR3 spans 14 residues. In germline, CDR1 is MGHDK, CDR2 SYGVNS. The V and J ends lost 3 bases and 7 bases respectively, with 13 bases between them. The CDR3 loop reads CASSDTGGPNEQFF. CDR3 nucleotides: TGTGCCAGCAGTGATACGGGGGGCCCGAATGAGCAGTTCTTC.

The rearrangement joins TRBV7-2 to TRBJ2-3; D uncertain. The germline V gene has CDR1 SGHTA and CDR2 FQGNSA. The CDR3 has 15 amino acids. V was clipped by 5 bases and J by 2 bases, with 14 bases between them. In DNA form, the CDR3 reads TGTGCCAGCAGCGACCCTGGATCGACCACAGATACGCAGTATTTT. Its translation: CASSDPGSTTDTQYF.

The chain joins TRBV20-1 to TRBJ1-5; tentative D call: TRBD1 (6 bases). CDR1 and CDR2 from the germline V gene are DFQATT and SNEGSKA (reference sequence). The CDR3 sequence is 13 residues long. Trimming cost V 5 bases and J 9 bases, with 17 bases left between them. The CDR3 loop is CSAGNRVGGPQHF. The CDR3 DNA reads TGCAGTGCTGGAAACAGGGTCGGAGGGCCCCAGCATTTT.

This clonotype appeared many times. CDR3 coding DNA: TGCAGCGTTGAAGACTTGACTAGCGGGGGGAATGAGCAGTTCTTC. As protein: CSVEDLTSGGNEQFF. J is TRBJ2-1 and V is TRBV29-1; 13 bases line up with TRBD2. V shed 0 bases and J 7 bases; nucleotides not matched to a gene: 3. The CDR3 is 15 residues long. Germline-derived CDR1 and CDR2 are SQVTM and ANQGSEA.

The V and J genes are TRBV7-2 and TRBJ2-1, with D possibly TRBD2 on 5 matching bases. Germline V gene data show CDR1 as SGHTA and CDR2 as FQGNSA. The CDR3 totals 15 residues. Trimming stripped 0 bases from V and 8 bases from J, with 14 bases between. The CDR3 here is CASSLALGRWDEQFF. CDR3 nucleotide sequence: TGTGCCAGCAGCTTAGCTTTAGGGAGATGGGATGAGCAGTTCTTC.

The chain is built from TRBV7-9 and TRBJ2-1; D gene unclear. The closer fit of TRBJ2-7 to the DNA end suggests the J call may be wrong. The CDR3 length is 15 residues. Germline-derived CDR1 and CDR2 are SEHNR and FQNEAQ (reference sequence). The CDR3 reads CASSQRESSYNEQYF. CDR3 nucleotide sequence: TGTGCCAGCAGCCAAAGGGAAAGCTCCTACAATGAGCAGTACTTC.

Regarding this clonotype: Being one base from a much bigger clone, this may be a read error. CDR3 coding DNA: TGCAGTGCTAGTGCGGGACGCTTTTTCTACGAGCAGTACTTC. This sequence encodes CSASAGRFFYEQYF. The V and J genes are TRBV20-1 and TRBJ2-7, with D perhaps TRBD2 (6 bases). The V gene's germline CDR1 is DFQATT and CDR2 SNEGSKA (reference sequence). This CDR3 spans 14 amino acids. The germline V and J ends were trimmed by 3 bases and 3 bases, with 15 bases remaining between them.

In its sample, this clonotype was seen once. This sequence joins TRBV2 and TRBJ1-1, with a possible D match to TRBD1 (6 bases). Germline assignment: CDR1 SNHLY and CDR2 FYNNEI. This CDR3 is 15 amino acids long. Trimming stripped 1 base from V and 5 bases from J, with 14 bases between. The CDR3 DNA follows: TGTGCCAGCAGTGAAGGGGGGGGGCTTTGGACTGAAGCTTTCTTT. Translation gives CASSEGGGLWTEAFF.

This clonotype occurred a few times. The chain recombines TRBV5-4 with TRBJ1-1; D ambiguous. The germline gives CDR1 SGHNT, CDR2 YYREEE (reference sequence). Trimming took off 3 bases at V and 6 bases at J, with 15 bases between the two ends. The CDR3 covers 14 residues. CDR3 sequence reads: CASSSKRELPEAFF. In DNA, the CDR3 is TGTGCCAGCAGCTCTAAGCGGGAGCTCCCTGAAGCTTTCTTT.

The CDR3 sequence is CASSVGLLLNSPLHF. CDR3 coding DNA: TGTGCCAGCAGTGTCGGCCTCCTGTTGAATTCACCCCTCCACTTT. The chain is built from TRBV25-1 and TRBJ1-6; D is ambiguous. The germline CDR1 and CDR2 sequences are MGHDK and SYGVNS. This CDR3 region has 15 residues. V dropped 4 bases and J dropped 7 bases, with 14 bases sitting between them.

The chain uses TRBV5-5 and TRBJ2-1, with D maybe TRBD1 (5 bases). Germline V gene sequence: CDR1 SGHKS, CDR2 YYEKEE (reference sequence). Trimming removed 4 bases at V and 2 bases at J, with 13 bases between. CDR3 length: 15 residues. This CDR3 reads CASSVDRAPYNEQFF. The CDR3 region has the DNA TGTGCCAGCAGCGTCGACAGAGCTCCCTACAATGAGCAGTTCTTC.

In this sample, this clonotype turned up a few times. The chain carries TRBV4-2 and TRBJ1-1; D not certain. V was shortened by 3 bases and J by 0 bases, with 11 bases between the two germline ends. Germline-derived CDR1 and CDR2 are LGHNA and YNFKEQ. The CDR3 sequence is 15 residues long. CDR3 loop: CASSQVPAVNTEAFF. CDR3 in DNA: TGTGCCAGCAGCCAGGTCCCGGCAGTGAACACTGAAGCTTTCTTT.